Listed here are 30 T cell receptor beta chains from one sample, sequenced in a study of cytomegalovirus exposure and HLA in healthy donors. With 60 Vbeta and 13 Jbeta primers, the PCR was carried out. The assay was immunoSEQ multiplex PCR, and TCRdb's table has in-frame clones only and misses some. The table has some 140,000 clones, around 63% seen once. Sequencing was performed on PBMCs. Every receptor here comes from a human donor in good health.

This clone was seen just once. The J gene is TRBJ2-5, the V gene TRBV18; TRBD1 aligns across 12 bases. The CDR3 spans 18 residues. The J segment lost 0 bases and the V segment lost 3 bases, leaving 8 bases of the junction unmatched. Germline V CDR1 and CDR2: KGHSH, LQKENI. In DNA, the CDR3 is TGTGCCAGCTCACCCGGGACAGGGGGCCGCGTAGACCAAGAGACCCAGTACTTC. This sequence encodes CASSPGTGGRVDQETQYF.

The chain recombines TRBV28 with TRBJ2-7; D ambiguous. Trimming stripped 1 base from V and 3 bases from J, with 4 bases between. CDR3 size: 12 residues. From germline, CDR1 is MDHEN and CDR2 SYDVKM. The CDR3 sequence is CASSLSSYEQYF. CDR3 nucleotide sequence: TGTGCCAGCAGTTTATCCAGCTACGAGCAGTACTTC.

The genes are TRBV7-2 and TRBJ2-7; 8 bases match TRBD1. CDR1 and CDR2 from the germline V gene are SGHTA and FQGNSA. Trimming at V came to 3 bases and at J to 2 bases, leaving 6 bases not matched to a gene. This CDR3 has 15 amino acids. The CDR3 region is CASSFRGTGPYEQYF. Here the CDR3 DNA reads TGTGCCAGCAGCTTTCGAGGGACAGGACCCTACGAGCAGTACTTC.

The J gene is TRBJ2-7, the V gene TRBV4-1, with 9 bases lining up with TRBD1. This CDR3 comprises 16 residues. V shed 4 bases and J 1 base; nucleotides not matched to a gene: 8. From germline, CDR1 is MGHRA and CDR2 YSYEKL. Here the CDR3 reads CASSLDRDRVSYEQYF. CDR3 sequence (DNA): TGCGCCAGCAGCCTGGACCGGGACAGGGTTTCCTACGAGCAGTACTTC.

This clone appeared a few times. The gene calls are TRBV28 and TRBJ2-6; unclear D gene. The length of the CDR3 is 14 residues. The V end lost 6 bases, the J end lost 4 bases, and 10 bases lay between the germline ends. Germline-derived CDR1 and CDR2 are MDHEN and SYDVKM. The CDR3 spells CASSRSLGANVLTF. The CDR3 bases are TGTGCCAGCAGCCGGAGTCTGGGGGCCAACGTCCTGACTTTC.

This rearrangement joins TRBV28 to TRBJ2-7; D gene uncertain. V was shortened by 5 bases and J by 3 bases, with 8 bases between the two germline ends. This CDR3 comprises 12 residues. Germline CDR1 reads MDHEN; CDR2 reads SYDVKM. The CDR3 bases are TGTGCCAGCAGTCCGGAGATCTACGAGCAGTACTTC. Protein: CASSPEIYEQYF.

The count of this clone is one. One junction end does not reproduce the germline sequence, and a read error may be involved. The chain links TRBV13 to TRBJ2-2, with a tentative D call TRBD1 (6 bases). The germline V gene has CDR1 PRHDT and CDR2 FYEKMQ (reference sequence). The length of the CDR3 is 16 residues. The CDR3 here is CASRFQTGVGTGELFF. The CDR3 DNA reads TGTGCCAGCCGCTTCCAGACAGGCGTGGGCACCGGGGAGCTGTTTTTT.

The rearrangement links TRBV19 to TRBJ1-1, with D hard to call. Trimming took 6 bases from V and 7 from J, leaving 18 bases between them. The CDR3 is made up of 14 amino acids. CDR1 and CDR2 (germline): LNHDA, SQIVND (reference sequence). The CDR3 nucleotides read TGTGCCAGTAGAGGGAGGGCAGAGGGCATTGAAGCTTTCTTT. Protein sequence: CASRGRAEGIEAFF.

The gene calls are TRBV5-6 and TRBJ2-5; D is unclear. The V gene's germline CDR1 is SGHDT and CDR2 YYEEEE. There are 14 residues in the CDR3. V was clipped by 5 bases and J by 3 bases, with 14 bases between them. CDR3 DNA sequence: TGTGCCAGCAGATTATTGTCGGCGGAAGAGACCCAGTACTTC. This encodes CASRLLSAEETQYF.

The chain has TRBV28 and TRBJ1-2; the D gene is possibly TRBD1 (5 bases). Trimming left V 6 bases short and J 9 bases short, with 20 bases between. The CDR3 is 14 amino acids. The germline V gene encodes CDR1 MDHEN and CDR2 SYDVKM. The CDR3 loop reads CASSSRDSPSSYTF. For the CDR3, the DNA is TGTGCCAGCAGCTCCCGGGACTCTCCATCTAGCTACACCTTC.

The rearrangement links TRBV11-2 to TRBJ2-5; TRBD1 is a possible D gene (5 bases). Trimming cost V 5 bases and J 4 bases, with 20 bases left between them. The V gene's germline CDR1 is SGHAT and CDR2 FQNNGV. This CDR3 has 16 residues. The CDR3 loop is CASSESPGILLETQYF. In DNA form, the CDR3 reads TGTGCCAGCAGCGAGAGCCCAGGGATACTATTAGAGACCCAGTACTTC.

The genes are TRBV4-1 and TRBJ2-7; 8 bases align to TRBD1. The CDR3 extends over 14 amino acids. The J segment lost 6 bases and the V segment lost 1 base, leaving 5 bases of the junction unmatched. The germline CDR1 and CDR2 sequences are MGHRA and YSYEKL. CDR3 bases: TGCGCCAGCAGCCAAGTACTACAGGGGGTCGAGCAGTACTTC. Translated: CASSQVLQGVEQYF.

The chain is built from TRBV5-1 and TRBJ2-2; 7 nucleotides line up with TRBD2. Germline trimming cut 0 bases from V and 3 bases from J; bases unmatched to any gene: 11. The germline V gene has CDR1 SGHRS and CDR2 YFSETQ. This CDR3 comprises 18 residues. The DNA for the CDR3 is TGCGCCAGCAGCTTGGGGGTTGGCGGGAGCCGCTACACCGGGGAGCTGTTTTTT. Its protein product is CASSLGVGGSRYTGELFF. Full variable domain (outside the CDR3, taken from reference TRBV5-1 and TRBJ2-2): KAGVTQTPRYLIKTRGQQVTLSCSPISGHRSVSWYQQTPGQGLQFLFEYFSETQRNKGNFPGRFSGRQFSNSRSEMNVSTLELGDSALYLCASSLGVGGSRYTGELFFGEGSRLTVL.

This rearrangement joins TRBV10-3 to TRBJ1-2; D gene unclear. V lost 6 bases and J lost 8, with 10 bases in between. CDR3 size: 11 residues. Per germline, CDR1 ENHRY and CDR2 SYGVKD. CDR3 loop: CAISSSSGYTF. CDR3 DNA sequence: TGTGCCATCAGCTCCTCGTCGGGCTACACCTTC.

The chain has TRBV2 and TRBJ2-2; possibly TRBD2 for D (7 bases). Germline V gives CDR1 SNHLY, CDR2 FYNNEI. The CDR3 has 16 residues. The ends were cut back, 7 bases at V and 10 bases at J, with 25 bases in the middle. The CDR3 nucleotides read TGTGCCAGCATTCAAGGTCGGGGGGCCCGGACGGAGGAGCTGTTTTTT. Translating gives CASIQGRGARTEELFF.

The V gene is TRBV7-9, the J gene TRBJ2-1, with 7 positions matching TRBD2. This CDR3 is built from 15 residues. V lost 2 bases and J lost 7; bases outside the gene matches: 8. Germline V gives CDR1 SEHNR, CDR2 FQNEAQ (reference sequence). CDR3 sequence reads: CASSLRGRAGNEQFF. Here the CDR3 DNA reads TGTGCCAGCAGCTTACGTGGGAGGGCCGGAAATGAGCAGTTCTTC.

CDR3 DNA sequence: TGTGCCAGCAGCGTAGCGGGTAGCGCCTATCCCTACGAGCAGTACTTC. It encodes CASSVAGSAYPYEQYF. V usage is TRBV9 and J usage is TRBJ2-7, with D perhaps matching TRBD2 (5 bases). This CDR3 is 16 amino acids long. Per germline, CDR1 SGDLS and CDR2 YYNGEE. Trimming removed 0 bases at V and 2 bases at J, with 15 bases between.

This clone was observed a few times. This chain links TRBV7-9 with TRBJ1-1; D uncertain. The ends were cut back, 6 bases at V and 4 bases at J, with 15 bases in the middle. CDR1 is SEHNR and CDR2 is FQNEAQ in the germline V gene (reference sequence). CDR3 length equals 14 residues. CDR3 DNA sequence: TGTGCCAGCAGTCCCAGCGTCTGGAGCACTGAAGCTTTCTTT. This sequence encodes CASSPSVWSTEAFF.

This clone was detected once. V usage is TRBV15 and J usage is TRBJ2-5, with 8 bases matching TRBD1. The end of the DNA aligns better with TRBJ2-7, so the J call may be wrong. The V gene's germline CDR1 is LNHNV and CDR2 YYDKDF (reference sequence). This CDR3 spans 15 amino acids. The CDR3 DNA sequence: TGTGCCACCAGCAGCGGAGGGACAGGTTACGACGAGCAGTACTTC. Protein sequence: CATSSGGTGYDEQYF.

The chain couples TRBV13 to TRBJ2-4; 7 nucleotides match TRBD1. V gave up 5 bases and J gave up 5 bases; unmatched junction bases: 9. CDR1 PRHDT and CDR2 FYEKMQ come from the germline V gene (reference sequence). This CDR3 has 15 residues. The CDR3, as DNA: TGTGCCAGCAGCGGGGACAGAACCAGGGAAAACATTCAGTACTTC. It codes for CASSGDRTRENIQYF.

V and J are TRBV27 and TRBJ1-1; D might be TRBD1 (5 bases). V gave up 9 bases and J gave up 0 bases, with 14 bases separating them. Germline-derived CDR1 and CDR2 are MNHEY and SMNVEV (reference sequence). This CDR3 is built from 14 residues. CDR3: CASMTVAVNTEAFF. CDR3 DNA sequence: TGTGCCAGTATGACAGTAGCCGTGAACACTGAAGCTTTCTTT.

This chain connects TRBV21-1 to TRBJ2-1; no DNA check was done on the table's D call, TRBD1. TRBV21-1 is given as a pseudogene. The CDR3 sequence is 14 residues long. CDR3 in amino acids: CASSKQGQGNEQFF. The CDR3 DNA reads TGTGCCAGCAGCAAGCAGGGACAGGGCAATGAGCAGTTCTTC.

This clone was detected a few times. V gene TRBV5-6 combines with J gene TRBJ2-7; D is unclear. The germline V gene has CDR1 SGHDT and CDR2 YYEEEE. The CDR3 runs to 12 residues. Trimming cost V 0 bases and J 5 bases, with 6 bases left between them. As DNA, the CDR3 is TGTGCCAGCAGCTTGGGTCTCCACGAGCAGTACTTC. It codes for CASSLGLHEQYF.

The chain is built from TRBV11-2 and TRBJ2-2; 9 bases are shared with TRBD2. From germline, CDR1 is SGHAT and CDR2 FQNNGV. J lost 9 bases, V lost 1 base, and 12 bases had no gene match. The CDR3 sequence is 17 residues long. CDR3 residues: CASSLGNLSGRWRELFF. In DNA form, the CDR3 reads TGTGCCAGCAGCTTAGGGAACCTTAGCGGGAGATGGAGGGAGCTGTTTTTT.

The V gene is TRBV19, the J gene TRBJ2-7, with unresolved D. There are 16 residues in the CDR3. The germline V and J ends were trimmed by 3 bases and 2 bases, with 17 bases remaining between them. CDR1 is LNHDA and CDR2 is SQIVND in the germline V gene (reference sequence). CDR3 amino acids: CASSINSRRPTYEQYF. Here the CDR3 DNA reads TGTGCCAGTAGTATTAACAGTCGCCGACCGACCTACGAGCAGTACTTC.

In this sample, this clone turned up a few times. The CDR3 DNA sequence: TGCGCCAGCAGCCGGACAGGGCGCGGAAGCCTTCAAACTAATGAAAAACTGTTTTTT. Residues: CASSRTGRGSLQTNEKLFF. The V call is TRBV5-1, the J call TRBJ1-4, with 8 nucleotides matching TRBD1. The germline CDR1 and CDR2 sequences are SGHRS and YFSETQ. V dropped 4 bases and J dropped 1; count of bases not matched to a gene: 15. This CDR3 spans 19 amino acids.

This chain uses TRBV5-6 with TRBJ1-5, with D maybe TRBD1 (5 bases). Germline CDR1 and CDR2: SGHDT and YYEEEE. The CDR3 has 14 amino acids. V was clipped by 4 bases and J by 3 bases, with 11 bases between them. As DNA, the CDR3 is TGTGCCAGCAGCGACACAGGTGACAATCAGCCCCAGCATTTT. Its translation is CASSDTGDNQPQHF. Full variable domain (remainder filled in from reference TRBV5-6 and TRBJ1-5): DAGVTQSPTHLIKTRGQQVTLRCSPKSGHDTVSWYQQALGQGPQFIFQYYEEEERQRGNFPDRFSGHQFPNYSSELNVNALLLGDSALYLCASSDTGDNQPQHFGDGTRLSIL.

This chain links TRBV13 with TRBJ2-5, with TRBD2 matching 9 bases. The CDR3 contains 15 residues. The germline gives CDR1 PRHDT, CDR2 FYEKMQ (reference sequence). V lost 4 bases to trimming and J lost 3 bases; unmatched junction nucleotides: 6. CDR3 in DNA: TGTGCCAGCAGCTCGGAGGCTAGCGGGAAAGAGACCCAGTACTTC. This gives the protein CASSSEASGKETQYF.

The chain joins TRBV11-2 to TRBJ2-7; D call uncertain. This CDR3 spans 12 amino acids. The V end lost 5 bases, the J end lost 2 bases, and 7 bases lay between the germline ends. The germline V gene encodes CDR1 SGHAT and CDR2 FQNNGV. The chain's CDR3 is CASSQTAYEQYF. The CDR3 DNA reads TGTGCCAGCAGCCAAACGGCCTACGAGCAGTACTTC.

This clone came up a few times. The chain carries TRBV9 and TRBJ1-5; TRBD1 might be the D (6 bases). V was pared by 3 bases and J by 9 bases, with 25 bases between. Germline values: CDR1 SGDLS, CDR2 YYNGEE. The CDR3 spans 17 residues. The CDR3 DNA is TGTGCCAGCAGCGGAGAAGGGGGGGACGGACGCTACTCGCCCCAGCATTTT. The encoded protein is CASSGEGGDGRYSPQHF.